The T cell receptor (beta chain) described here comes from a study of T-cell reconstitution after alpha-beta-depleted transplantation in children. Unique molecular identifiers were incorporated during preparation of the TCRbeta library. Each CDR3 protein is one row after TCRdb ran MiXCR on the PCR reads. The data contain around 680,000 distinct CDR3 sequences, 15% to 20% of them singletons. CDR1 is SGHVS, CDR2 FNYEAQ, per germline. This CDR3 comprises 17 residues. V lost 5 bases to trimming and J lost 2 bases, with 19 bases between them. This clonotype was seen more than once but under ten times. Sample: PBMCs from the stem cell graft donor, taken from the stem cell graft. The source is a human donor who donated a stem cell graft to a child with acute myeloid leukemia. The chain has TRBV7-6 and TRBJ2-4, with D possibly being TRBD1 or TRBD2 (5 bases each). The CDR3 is CASSPRDGGGSKNIQYF. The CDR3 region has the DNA TGTGCCAGCAGCCCCCGGGACGGCGGTGGGTCCAAAAACATTCAGTACTTC.